This TCR beta chain came from a study of T cells expressing NK-cell markers (dated by TCRdb to 2020 to 2021). Turning to the overall study: TCR beta-chain repertoires were profiled in sorted CD3+CD56+NKG2C+, CD3+CD56+NKG2C- and CD3+CD56-NKG2C+ T-cell subsets from eight donors. Sequencing of the libraries produced 2 x 150 bp reads on Illumina HiSeq 2000/2500, MiSeq or NextSeq. Among the eight sequenced donors, only one was HCMV-seronegative, while the other seven were HCMV-seropositive. The eight sequenced donors were randomly selected healthy volunteers, three men and five women.

Taken from the germline V gene, the CDR1 and CDR2 loops are MRHNA and SNTAGT. The CDR3, from cysteine to phenylalanine, totals 14 residues. No nucleotide data were recorded. Details on this clonotype: Its antigen remains undetermined.

General findings and caveats noted by the study authors: Those dominant clonotypes were again the most abundant among CD3+CD56-NKG2C+ cells in a few donors, at about 25-60.1%. Whether the expanded NKG2C-expressing T cell clones were specific for HCMV antigens was left unclear. In over 5 donors, the dominant CD3+CD56+NKG2C+ clonotypes were among the top 10 CD8+ clonotypes and accounted for roughly 1.0-8% of CD8+ T cells.

The data were produced on an Illumina HiSeq 2000. TCR beta cDNA libraries were prepared using 5'RACE template switching, which introduced a universal primer site and unique molecular identifiers. cDNA synthesis was primed from the TCR beta constant segment and was followed by two successive PCR amplification steps. Under the source paper's analysis protocol: MIGEC was used to demultiplex reads and group the reads by UMI, and MiTCR was used to assemble and quantify clonotypes. To remove erroneous sequences, TCR cDNA sequences were retained only when supported by two or more reads. The tcR package was used for downstream repertoire analysis, with clonotypes matched between fractions based on CDR3 nucleotide sequence plus V segment. Antigen specificity was annotated against VDJdb with VDJmatch, allowing one amino acid substitution in CDR3. TCRdb reprocessed the reads, and each CDR3 protein sequence is entered once, without DNA. These V and J calls derive from TCRdb rather than the authors' analysis. The table of this sample itemizes 200,000 to 300,000 distinct CDR3 sequences. Of the sample, around 4.3% falls within the top ten clones.

HCMV serostatus was determined by detecting HCMV-specific IgG in serum with a commercial ELISA kit. Peripheral blood mononuclear cells were isolated from blood by Ficoll density gradient centrifugation. The chain couples TRBV6-4 to TRBJ2-3; the TRBD1 assignment by TCRdb is unverifiable without DNA. The sample consisted of blood T cells: a sorted CD56 or NKG2C T cell subset, CD4+ or CD8+ T cells, or bulk PBMC T cells (not recorded which). This clonotype was sampled from a woman between 18 and 75 years old in good health. The CDR3 loop reads CASAPGTASGTQYF.